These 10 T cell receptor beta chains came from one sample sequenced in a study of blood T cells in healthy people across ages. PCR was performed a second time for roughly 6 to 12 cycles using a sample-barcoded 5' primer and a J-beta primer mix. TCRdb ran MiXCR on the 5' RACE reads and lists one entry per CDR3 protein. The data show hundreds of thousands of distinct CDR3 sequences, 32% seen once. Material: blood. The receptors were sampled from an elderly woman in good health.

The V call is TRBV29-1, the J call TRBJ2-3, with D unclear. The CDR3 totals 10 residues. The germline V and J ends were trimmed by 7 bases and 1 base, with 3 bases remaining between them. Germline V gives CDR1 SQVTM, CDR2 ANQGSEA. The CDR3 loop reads CSACTDTQYF. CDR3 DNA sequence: TGCAGCGCCTGCACAGATACGCAGTATTTT.

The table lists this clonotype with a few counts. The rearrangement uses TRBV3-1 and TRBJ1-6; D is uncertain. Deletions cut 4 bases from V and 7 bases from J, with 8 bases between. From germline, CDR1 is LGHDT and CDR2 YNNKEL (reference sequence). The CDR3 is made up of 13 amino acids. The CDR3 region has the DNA TGTGCCAGCAGCCCCAGTCGGAATTCACCCCTCCACTTT. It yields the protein CASSPSRNSPLHF.

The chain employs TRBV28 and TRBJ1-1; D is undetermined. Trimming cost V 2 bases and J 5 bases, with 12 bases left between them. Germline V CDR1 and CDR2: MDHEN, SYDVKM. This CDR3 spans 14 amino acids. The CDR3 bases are TGTGCCAGCAGTTTAATGATGGGAACGACTGAAGCTTTCTTT. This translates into CASSLMMGTTEAFF.

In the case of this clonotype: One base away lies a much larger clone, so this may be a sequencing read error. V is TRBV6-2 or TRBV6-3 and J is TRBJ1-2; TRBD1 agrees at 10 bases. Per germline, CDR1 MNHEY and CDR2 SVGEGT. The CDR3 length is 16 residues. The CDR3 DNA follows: TGTGCCAGCAGTTACGGGACAGGGGCTCCAGGCTATGGCCACACCTTC. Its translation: CASSYGTGAPGYGHTF.

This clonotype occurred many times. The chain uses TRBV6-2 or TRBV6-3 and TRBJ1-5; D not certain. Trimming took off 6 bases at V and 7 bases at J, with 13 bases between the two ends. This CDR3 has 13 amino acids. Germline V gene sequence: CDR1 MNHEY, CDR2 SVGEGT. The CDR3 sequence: CASRSHGMQPQHF. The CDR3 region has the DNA TGTGCCAGCAGATCACACGGGATGCAGCCCCAGCATTTT.

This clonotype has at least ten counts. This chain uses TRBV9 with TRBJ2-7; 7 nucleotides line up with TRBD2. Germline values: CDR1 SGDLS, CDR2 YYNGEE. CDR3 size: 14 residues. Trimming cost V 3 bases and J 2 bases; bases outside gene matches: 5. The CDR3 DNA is TGTGCCAGCAGCGCCGCGGGGGTAGCCTACGAGCAGTACTTC. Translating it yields CASSAAGVAYEQYF. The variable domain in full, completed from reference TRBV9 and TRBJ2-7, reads DSGVTQTPKHLITATGQRVTLRCSPRSGDLSVYWYQQSLDQGLQFLIQYYNGEERAKGNILERFSAQQFPDLHSELNLSSLELGDSALYFCASSAAGVAYEQYFGPGTRLTVT.

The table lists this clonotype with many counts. CDR3 nucleotide sequence: TGTGCCAGCAGCCCACTGACTAGCGGGGGGGGAGAGACCCAGTACTTC. Its translation: CASSPLTSGGGETQYF. V and J are TRBV6-2 or TRBV6-3 and TRBJ2-5; 14 bases match TRBD2. The CDR3 sequence is 16 residues long. Germline V gene lookup returns CDR1 MNHEY and CDR2 SVGEGT. V lost 6 bases, J lost 4 bases, and 7 bases stayed unmatched.

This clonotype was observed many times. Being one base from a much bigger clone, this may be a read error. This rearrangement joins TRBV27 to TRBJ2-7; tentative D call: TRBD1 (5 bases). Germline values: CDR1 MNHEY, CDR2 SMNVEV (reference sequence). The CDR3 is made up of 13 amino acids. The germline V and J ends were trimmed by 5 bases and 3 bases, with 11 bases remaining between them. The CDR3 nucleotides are TGTGCCAGCAGTCGTGGGGCCCGCTACGAGCAGTACTTC. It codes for CASSRGARYEQYF.

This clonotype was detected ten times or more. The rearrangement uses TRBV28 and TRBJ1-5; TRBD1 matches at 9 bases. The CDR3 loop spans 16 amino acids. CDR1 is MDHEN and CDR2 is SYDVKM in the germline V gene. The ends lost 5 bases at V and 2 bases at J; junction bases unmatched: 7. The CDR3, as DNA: TGTGCCAGCAGTCAGGGACAGGGCCCAGGCAATCAGCCCCAGCATTTT. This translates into CASSQGQGPGNQPQHF.

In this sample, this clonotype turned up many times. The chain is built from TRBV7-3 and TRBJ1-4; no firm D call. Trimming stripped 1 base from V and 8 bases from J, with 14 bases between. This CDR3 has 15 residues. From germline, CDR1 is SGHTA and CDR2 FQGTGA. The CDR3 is CASSLKTPHGEKLFF. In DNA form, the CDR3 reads TGTGCCAGCAGCTTAAAGACGCCGCACGGGGAAAAACTGTTTTTT. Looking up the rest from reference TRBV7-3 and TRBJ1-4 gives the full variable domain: GAGVSQTPSNKVTEKGKYVELRCDPISGHTALYWYRQSLGQGPEFLIYFQGTGAADDSGLPNDRFFAVRPEGSVSTLKIQRTERGDSAVYLCASSLKTPHGEKLFFGSGTQLSVL.